A selection of T cell receptor beta chains follows, all from one sample in a study of response to subunit inactivated influenza vaccine. Each CDR3 protein gets one entry after TCRdb re-called the RT-PCR reads with MiXCR. The data show over 450,000 distinct CDR3 sequences, 10% to 15% seen once. The sample was PBMCs from blood, taken around seven weeks after vaccination. These receptors all stem from a man over 45 who received an inactivated influenza vaccine. Both conserved end residues are part of each CDR3. The D gene is left open where the match is weak. Not all rows give a size; the values are once, few, many and, for expanded clones, a class.

v_call	d_call	j_call	clone_size	cdr3_nt	cdr3_aa
TRBV18	-	TRBJ2-5	-	TGTGCCAGCTCACCACCGACGACAGGACAAGAGACCCAGTACTTC	CASSPPTTGQETQYF
TRBV4-1	-	TRBJ2-2	once	TGCGCCAGCAGCCAAACCCTTCGGGGGGCCGCCACCGGGGAGCTGTTTTTT	CASSQTLRGAATGELFF
TRBV4-2	TRBD1	TRBJ2-7	-	TGTGCCAGCAGCCAAGACCGGGACAGTACCTACGAGCAGTACTTC	CASSQDRDSTYEQYF
TRBV7-3	TRBD1	TRBJ2-2	-	TGTGCCAGCAGCTCTACGGTGTCGGCAGGGGGCCTCGGGGAGCTGTTTTTT	CASSSTVSAGGLGELFF
TRBV7-2	TRBD1	TRBJ2-7	few	TGTGCCAGCAGCTTAGTCGCGACAGGGGGCCACGAGCAGTACTTC	CASSLVATGGHEQYF
TRBV20-1	TRBD2	TRBJ2-3	-	TGCAGTGCGCGCCCGTCTCCTTGGACTAGCGGAGCCTTCACAGATACGCAGTATTTT	CSARPSPWTSGAFTDTQYF
TRBV15	-	TRBJ2-7	many	TGTGCCACCAGCTGGGGTCCGGATGTCGAGCAGTACTTC	CATSWGPDVEQYF
TRBV5-1	TRBD2	TRBJ2-7	few	TGCGCCAGCAGTTGGACTAGCGGGCCTACCTACGAGCAGTACTTC	CASSWTSGPTYEQYF
TRBV4-3	TRBD1	TRBJ2-3	many	TGCGCCAGCAGCCGAGGGACAGCAGATACGCAGTATTTT	CASSRGTADTQYF
TRBV7-9	TRBD1	TRBJ2-7	-	TGTGCCTGCAGCTCAGCCGGGACAGGGTTTCACGAGCAGTACTTC	CACSSAGTGFHEQYF
TRBV4-1	-	TRBJ2-2	-	TGCGCCAGCAGTCGGACCGACGCGAACACCGGGGAGCTGTTTTTT	CASSRTDANTGELFF
TRBV9	-	TRBJ2-7	-	TGTGCCAGCAGCGTAGTAGAACAGGGATCCTACGAGCAGTACTTC	CASSVVEQGSYEQYF
TRBV5-1	-	TRBJ2-4	many	TGCGCCAGCAGCTTGAGGGGAGATGAGGACATTCAGTACTTC	CASSLRGDEDIQYF
TRBV20-1	TRBD1	TRBJ2-5	-	TGCAGTGCCCCGAGGACAGGCCGTTACCAAGAGACCCAGTACTTC	CSAPRTGRYQETQYF
TRBV20-1	-	TRBJ2-7	-	TGCAGTGCTAGAATGGCCTACGAGCAGTACTTC	CSARMAYEQYF
TRBV4-2	-	TRBJ1-2	-	TGTGCCAGCAGCCAAGTCCGTCCTTCTAACTATGGCTACACCTTC	CASSQVRPSNYGYTF
TRBV7-9	-	TRBJ1-5	-	TGTGCCAGCAGCTTAGCGTCAGGTACACGAAGCAATCAGCCCCAGCATTTT	CASSLASGTRSNQPQHF
TRBV2	-	TRBJ2-7	-	TGTGCCAGCAGTGCGTGGGATCGGGCCTACGAGCAGTACTTC	CASSAWDRAYEQYF
TRBV4-2	TRBD1	TRBJ1-2	few	TGTGCCAGCAGCCAAGACGACAGGGCCCTACCTTATGGCTACACCTTC	CASSQDDRALPYGYTF
TRBV4-2	-	TRBJ1-1	-	TGTGCCAGCAGCCAAGATCCAGGACAGCTTGAAGCTTTCTTT	CASSQDPGQLEAFF
TRBV7-9	-	TRBJ1-1	-	TGTGCCAGCAGCTACGGGACTCCAGTCACTGAAGCTTTCTTT	CASSYGTPVTEAFF
TRBV29-1	TRBD1	TRBJ2-2	-	TGCAGCGTTGTTTTCCGGGACAGGGTTCTCGGGGAGCTGTTTTTT	CSVVFRDRVLGELFF
TRBV12-3/TRBV12-4	-	TRBJ2-1	many	TGTGCCAGCAGTTTAGGACAGATCAATGAGCAGTTCTTC	CASSLGQINEQFF
TRBV24-1	-	TRBJ2-1	many	TGTGCCACCAGTGAAGGGCCAGGCTACAATGAGCAGTTCTTC	CATSEGPGYNEQFF
TRBV28	TRBD1	TRBJ2-4	-	TGTGCCAGCAGTTCGACAGGGATGGCTAAAAACATTCAGTACTTC	CASSSTGMAKNIQYF
TRBV9	TRBD1	TRBJ2-2	few	TGTGCCAGCAGCGTGAGGACAGGGTACGACGGGGAGCTGTTTTTT	CASSVRTGYDGELFF
TRBV5-1	-	TRBJ2-7	few	TGCGCCAGCAGCCTCTCCGCGACAGAACCCTACGAGCAGTACTTC	CASSLSATEPYEQYF
TRBV5-1	-	TRBJ1-1	-	TGCGCCAGCAGCTGGATCGGGACACCGAACACTGAAGCTTTCTTT	CASSWIGTPNTEAFF
TRBV7-6	-	TRBJ2-7	few	TGTGCCAGCTCGGGGGGCCCGAGCTCCTACGAGCAGTACTTC	CASSGGPSSYEQYF
TRBV20-1	-	TRBJ2-5	many	TGCAGTGCTAGAGAGGCGGGGCCAGAGACCCAGTACTTC	CSAREAGPETQYF
TRBV7-9	-	TRBJ2-7	few	TGTGCCAGCAGCTTAGAGGGCCACCCCTCCTACGAGCAGTACTTC	CASSLEGHPSYEQYF
TRBV7-2	-	TRBJ2-5	few	TGTGCCAGCAGCTTCCAGGGGCACCAAGAGACCCAGTACTTC	CASSFQGHQETQYF
TRBV6-2/TRBV6-3	TRBD1	TRBJ1-6	few	TGTGCCAGCAGTTTCGGACAGGCGATATATAATTCACCCCTCCACTTT	CASSFGQAIYNSPLHF
TRBV3-1	-	TRBJ1-1	-	TGTGCCAGCAGCCATGGGGATTTAGGACAGACGACCACTGAAGCTTTCTTT	CASSHGDLGQTTTEAFF
TRBV7-2	TRBD2	TRBJ2-1	many	TGTGCCAGCAGCCCGTTAAGCGGGGGGGCTTACGATGAGCAGTTCTTC	CASSPLSGGAYDEQFF
TRBV9	TRBD1	TRBJ1-1	few	TGTGCCAGCAGCGTAAGGGGGCCGGACACTGAAGCTTTCTTT	CASSVRGPDTEAFF
TRBV4-2	TRBD1	TRBJ2-2	-	TGTGCCAGCAGCCAAGTAGCAGGGGGCACCGGGGAGCTGTTTTTT	CASSQVAGGTGELFF
TRBV29-1	-	TRBJ2-4	few	TGCAGCGTTGAAACGGTGGCCAAAAACATTCAGTACTTC	CSVETVAKNIQYF
TRBV4-3	-	TRBJ1-2	many	TGCGCCAGCAGCCCTTTTGCCGGGACATCTAACTATGGCTACACCTTC	CASSPFAGTSNYGYTF
TRBV12-3/TRBV12-4	-	TRBJ2-7	-	TGTGCCAGCAGCTTGGGGGGGGACAGCTACTACGAGCAGTACTTC	CASSLGGDSYYEQYF
TRBV7-9	-	TRBJ1-2	few	TGTGCCAGCAGCTTAAGTCCGCCCGGAAAAGGGTCTTATGGCTACACCTTC	CASSLSPPGKGSYGYTF
TRBV5-5	TRBD2	TRBJ2-3	-	TGTGCCAGCAGCCGCGGGGGGCCGGTGGATACGCAGTATTTT	CASSRGGPVDTQYF
TRBV3-1	TRBD1	TRBJ2-1	-	TGTGCCAGCAGCCAAGGACAGGGAAAATTGTTCTTC	CASSQGQGKLFF
TRBV7-2	-	TRBJ2-1	many	TGTGCCAGCAGCGCGGACAGAGTTCCCTACAATGAGCAGTTCTTC	CASSADRVPYNEQFF
TRBV29-1	-	TRBJ1-2	-	TGCAAAATTGGGGGCGACTCGTATGGCTACACCTTC	CKIGGDSYGYTF
TRBV4-1	-	TRBJ1-5	-	TGCGCCAGCAGCCAAGGGTTGAGCAATCAGCCCCAGCATTTT	CASSQGLSNQPQHF
TRBV9	-	TRBJ1-6	-	TGTGTCAGCAGCTCCGGGGGCTCTTCACCCCTCCACTTT	CVSSSGGSSPLHF
TRBV5-1	TRBD2	TRBJ2-3	few	TGCGCCAGCAGCTTGGTGGCTAGCGGGGTGGATACGCAGTATTTT	CASSLVASGVDTQYF
TRBV5-1	-	TRBJ1-2	many	TGCGCCAGCAGCTTGGGGCAGGACAAAAAGGAGGGCTACACCTTC	CASSLGQDKKEGYTF
TRBV29-1	TRBD2	TRBJ2-7	few	TGCAGCGCATGGGGGGGCGAGCGGGAGTTTGACGAGCAGTACTTC	CSAWGGEREFDEQYF
TRBV7-9	-	TRBJ1-2	many	TGTGCCAGCAGCAACCAATTACGTGGCTACACCTTC	CASSNQLRGYTF